This TCR beta chain was captured by sequencing in a study of T cell responses to AZD1222 COVID-19 vaccine. In regard to this clone: No antigen is known for it.

TCRdb's copy holds only in-frame clones and misses some; the assay was immunoSEQ multiplex PCR. The sample yields about 99,000 clones, roughly 93% seen once. Regarding the study as a whole: Nearly half of spike-specific TCRs reportedly go after variant regions that carry no mutations. Spike-specific TCR breadth and depth grew following two AZD1222 doses. Mostly white British, mostly female donors; authors suggested clonal diversity may be underestimated.

The CDR3 has 18 residues. V gave up 5 bases and J gave up 6 bases; unmatched junction bases: 13. Germline V CDR1 and CDR2: LNHDA, SQIVND (reference sequence). The chain is built from TRBV19 and TRBJ2-2; TRBD2 matches 12 bases. Sequences were derived from peripheral blood, sampled on day 0 of AZD1222 vaccination. The receptor was derived from an adult in good health. CDR3 nucleotide sequence: TGTGCCAGTAGTCTCCGGACTAGCGGGACGGGGAGGGCCGGGGAGCTGTTTTTT. Protein: CASSLRTSGTGRAGELFF.